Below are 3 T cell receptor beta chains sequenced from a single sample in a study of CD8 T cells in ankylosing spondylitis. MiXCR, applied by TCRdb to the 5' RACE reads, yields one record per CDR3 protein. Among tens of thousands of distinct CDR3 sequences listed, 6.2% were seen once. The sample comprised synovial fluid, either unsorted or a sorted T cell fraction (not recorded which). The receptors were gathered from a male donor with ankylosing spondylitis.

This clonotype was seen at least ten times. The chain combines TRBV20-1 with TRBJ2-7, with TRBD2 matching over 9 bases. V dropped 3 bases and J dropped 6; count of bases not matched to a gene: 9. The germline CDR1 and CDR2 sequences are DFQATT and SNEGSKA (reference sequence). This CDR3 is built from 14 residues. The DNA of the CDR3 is TGCAGTGCTAGTGCGGGACTAGCAGGAACCGAGCAGTACTTC. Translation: CSASAGLAGTEQYF.

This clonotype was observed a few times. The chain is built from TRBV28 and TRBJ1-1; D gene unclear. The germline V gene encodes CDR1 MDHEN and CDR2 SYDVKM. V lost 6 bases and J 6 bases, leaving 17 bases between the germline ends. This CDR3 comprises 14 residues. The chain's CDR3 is CASSQPHVRAEAFF. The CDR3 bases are TGTGCCAGCAGCCAACCTCACGTTAGGGCTGAAGCTTTCTTT. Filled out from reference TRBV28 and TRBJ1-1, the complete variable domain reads DVKVTQSSRYLVKRTGEKVFLECVQDMDHENMFWYRQDPGLGLRLIYFSYDVKMKEKGDIPEGYSVSREKKERFSLILESASTNQTSMYLCASSQPHVRAEAFFGQGTRLTVV.

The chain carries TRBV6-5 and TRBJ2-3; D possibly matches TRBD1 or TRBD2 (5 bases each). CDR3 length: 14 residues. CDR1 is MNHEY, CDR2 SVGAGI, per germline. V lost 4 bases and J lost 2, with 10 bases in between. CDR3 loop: CASSWDGNTDTQYF. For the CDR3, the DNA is TGTGCCAGCAGTTGGGACGGCAACACAGATACGCAGTATTTT.